The source of this TCR beta chain is a study of tumor-infiltrating lymphocytes in primary liver carcinoma. About the research overall: Ranging in age from 30 to 69 years, the patients were men and women. Findings and caveats of the study: Tumor top-250-clone fractions significantly exceeded those of blood (p = 0.039).

A note on this clonotype: The antigen remains unidentified. A much larger clone lies a single base off, so this may be a read error.

A primer matching the constant region was used to make TCR beta cDNA from 450 to 550 ng of total RNA. Nested multiplex PCR, run for three rounds with slightly modified ARM-PCR, yielded TCR beta libraries. The first two PCR rounds used TRBV1-TRBV30 primers with a Cbeta primer, 10 cycles each. One entry per CDR3 protein, called by TCRdb with MiXCR from the multiplex PCR reads. The sample includes fewer than 200,000 distinct CDR3 sequences, around 81% of them seen just once. The germline gives CDR1 MDHEN, CDR2 SYDVKM. The CDR3 extends over 14 amino acids. Unsorted bulk tissue, about 18-31 mg of it, served as the source for co-extraction of RNA and DNA. The authors sampled five separate regions per tumor.

Sequencing was performed on tumor tissue from primary liver carcinoma. This receptor was identified in a man in his forties with primary liver carcinoma and hepatitis B virus infection. V usage is TRBV28 and J usage is TRBJ2-3; D is perhaps TRBD2 (5 bases). The CDR3 loop reads CTSSLWTAANTQYF. DNA of the CDR3: TGTACCAGCAGTTTATGGACTGCCGCCAATACGCAGTATTTT.